Listed below are T cell receptor beta chains from one sample, sequenced in a study of early T cells in non-severe SARS-CoV-2 infection. MiXCR was run by TCRdb on the 5' RACE reads, yielding one entry per CDR3 protein. The repertoire consists of about 29,000 distinct CDR3 sequences, with 4.5% to 5% occurring once and the leading ten covering over 6%. Sequencing was done on a sample of whole blood. These receptors all come from an adult who was a healthcare worker with PCR-confirmed SARS-CoV-2 infection or an uninfected control (not recorded which). The CDR3 runs from the conserved cysteine through the conserved F or W. Fields, in order: clone size, D gene, V gene, J gene, CDR3 protein, CDR3 DNA. The D gene is left open where the match is weak. Where a row states a size, it is once, few, many or the class of an expanded clone; other rows omit it.

>few|-|TRBV5-1|TRBJ2-2
CASSLAPGLTGELFF
TGCGCCAGCAGCTTGGCGCCAGGGCTCACCGGGGAGCTGTTTTTT
>few|-|TRBV28|TRBJ2-1
CASSFRREYNEQFF
TGTGCCAGCAGTTTTCGACGGGAGTACAATGAGCAGTTCTTC
>-|TRBD1|TRBV7-9|TRBJ2-7
CASSSSRPAGGYEQYF
TGTGCCAGCAGCTCCAGCCGGCCGGCAGGGGGCTACGAGCAGTACTTC
>many|-|TRBV27|TRBJ1-1
CASSYGQRNTEAFF
TGTGCCAGCAGTTACGGACAGAGGAACACTGAAGCTTTCTTT
>many|TRBD2|TRBV2|TRBJ2-7
CASSGKWTSGVSYEQYF
TGTGCCAGCAGTGGAAAATGGACTAGCGGGGTCTCCTACGAGCAGTACTTC
>many|-|TRBV5-5|TRBJ2-1
CASSLVSIAYNEQFF
TGTGCCAGCAGCTTGGTGTCTATTGCCTACAATGAGCAGTTCTTC
>few|TRBD2|TRBV7-3|TRBJ2-1
CASSPPGGAGNEQFF
TGTGCCAGCAGCCCCCCGGGGGGGGCTGGGAATGAGCAGTTCTTC
>-|-|TRBV7-9|TRBJ1-2
CASSLAWADYGYTF
TGTGCCAGCAGCTTAGCCTGGGCGGACTATGGCTACACCTTC
>many|-|TRBV3-1|TRBJ2-7
CASSVRGRSYEQYF
TGTGCCAGCAGCGTCCGGGGCCGCTCCTACGAGCAGTACTTC
>-|TRBD2|TRBV20-1|TRBJ2-7
CSAYRREGGEQYF
TGCAGTGCGTATCGGCGGGAGGGCGGCGAGCAGTACTTC
>few|-|TRBV29-1|TRBJ2-7
CSVEGGRQGYEQYF
TGCAGCGTTGAAGGGGGAAGGCAGGGGTACGAGCAGTACTTC
>many|TRBD1|TRBV19|TRBJ2-3
CASSSRTGATDTQYF
TGTGCCAGTAGCTCAAGGACAGGGGCCACAGATACGCAGTATTTT
>-|-|TRBV20-1|TRBJ1-2
CSATYGGYTF
TGCAGTGCTACATACGGGGGCTACACCTTC
>-|TRBD2|TRBV12-5|TRBJ2-1
CASGHSGGANEQFF
TGTGCTAGTGGCCATAGCGGGGGGGCAAATGAGCAGTTCTTC
>few|-|TRBV7-9|TRBJ2-3
CASSATDTQYF
TGTGCCAGCTCAGCCACAGATACGCAGTATTTT
>few|-|TRBV7-9|TRBJ1-1
CASSLDSPMNTEAFF
TGTGCCAGCAGCTTAGATAGCCCAATGAACACTGAAGCTTTCTTT
>many|-|TRBV15|TRBJ2-3
CATSRAWSDTQYF
TGTGCCACCAGCAGAGCTTGGTCAGATACGCAGTATTTT
>many|-|TRBV6-1|TRBJ1-4
CASSEAAWGAEKLFF
TGTGCCAGCAGTGAAGCAGCGTGGGGAGCTGAAAAACTGTTTTTT
>many|-|TRBV7-6|TRBJ2-2
CASSPGANRELFF
TGTGCCAGCAGCCCCGGGGCGAACCGGGAGCTGTTTTTT
>-|TRBD1|TRBV6-5|TRBJ2-1
CASSHRGGEQFF
TGTGCCAGCAGTCACAGGGGCGGCGAGCAGTTCTTC
>many|-|TRBV6-5|TRBJ2-2
CASSRRTSNTGELFF
TGTGCCAGCAGTCGCCGGACATCGAACACCGGGGAGCTGTTTTTT
>many|TRBD2|TRBV28|TRBJ2-1
CASGSSGLAGGPNEQFF
TGTGCCAGCGGTTCCTCAGGACTAGCGGGAGGGCCCAATGAGCAGTTCTTC
>many|-|TRBV2|TRBJ1-4
CASSNGLEEKLFF
TGTGCCAGCAGTAACGGCCTGGAGGAAAAACTGTTTTTT
>few|-|TRBV3-1|TRBJ2-7
CASSQVAAGKEQYF
TGTGCCAGCAGCCAAGTAGCTGCGGGGAAAGAGCAGTACTTC
>few|-|TRBV29-1|TRBJ1-2
CSVGTSGLYYGYTF
TGCAGCGTGGGGACCTCCGGGTTGTACTATGGCTACACCTTC
>many|TRBD2|TRBV29-1|TRBJ2-7
CSVRLAGWEQYF
TGCAGCGTTAGACTAGCGGGATGGGAGCAGTACTTC
>-|-|TRBV6-1|TRBJ2-7
CASSEALRNEQYF
TGTGCCAGCAGTGAAGCGCTAAGGAACGAGCAGTACTTC
>-|-|TRBV27|TRBJ1-6
CASSLSTYNSPLHF
TGTGCCAGCAGTTTATCGACCTATAATTCACCCCTCCACTTT
>-|-|TRBV3-2|TRBJ1-6
CASSRGTDSPLHF
TGTGCCAGCAGCCGGGGGACGGATTCACCCCTCCACTTT
>many|-|TRBV6-1|TRBJ1-1
CASSLTWTNTEAFF
TGTGCCAGCAGCTTGACATGGACGAACACTGAAGCTTTCTTT
>many|-|TRBV6-6|TRBJ2-7
CASNSRDRRVGQYF
TGTGCCAGCAACTCCCGGGACCGTCGAGTAGGACAGTACTTC
>-|-|TRBV5-4|TRBJ1-1
CASSLDAGITEAFF
TGTGCCAGCAGCTTGGATGCAGGGATCACTGAAGCTTTCTTT
>many|TRBD1|TRBV7-2|TRBJ2-7
CASSLDNRGDEQYF
TGTGCCAGCAGCTTAGATAACAGGGGGGACGAGCAGTACTTC
>many|-|TRBV7-2|TRBJ2-7
CASSSPLAETYEQYF
TGTGCCAGCAGCTCTCCTTTAGCGGAAACCTACGAGCAGTACTTC
>medium-sized|-|TRBV6-2/TRBV6-3|TRBJ2-7
CASSYSGEVYEQYF
TGTGCCAGCAGTTACTCGGGGGAGGTCTACGAGCAGTACTTC
>-|-|TRBV6-1|TRBJ1-1
CASSGGWEAFF
TGTGCCAGCAGCGGGGGCTGGGAAGCTTTCTTT
>many|TRBD1|TRBV24-1|TRBJ2-5
CATSDTKTGLGETQYF
TGTGCCACCAGTGATACAAAGACAGGGCTCGGAGAGACCCAGTACTTC
>many|-|TRBV10-3|TRBJ1-1
CAISKVNTEAFF
TGTGCCATCTCAAAGGTGAACACTGAAGCTTTCTTT
>many|TRBD2|TRBV20-1|TRBJ2-1
CSARRGRTSGIFSLAQFF
TGCAGTGCTAGGAGAGGCCGGACTAGCGGGATTTTCAGCCTCGCTCAGTTCTTC
>many|TRBD1|TRBV30|TRBJ1-2
CAWRLTGLLLYGYTF
TGTGCCTGGAGGCTGACAGGGCTCCTCCTCTATGGCTACACCTTC
>-|-|TRBV7-2|TRBJ1-2
CASSLSGTNYGYTF
TGTGCCAGCAGCTTATCTGGAACTAACTATGGCTACACCTTC
>-|-|TRBV7-9|TRBJ1-1
CASSQKARMNTEAFF
TGTGCCAGCAGCCAGAAAGCTCGTATGAACACTGAAGCTTTCTTT
>few|-|TRBV6-2/TRBV6-3|TRBJ2-5
CATRDGGLPQYF
TGTGCCACCAGGGACGGAGGCTTGCCCCAGTACTTC
>many|TRBD2|TRBV19|TRBJ2-1
CASSSAGGPWEQFF
TGTGCCAGTAGTAGTGCGGGAGGGCCTTGGGAGCAGTTCTTC
>few|-|TRBV20-1|TRBJ2-3
CSAEGPGTDTQYF
TGCAGTGCTGAGGGTCCGGGGACCGATACGCAGTATTTT
>-|-|TRBV7-2|TRBJ1-1
CASSSNNRDTEAFF
TGTGCCAGCAGCTCGAACAACCGAGACACTGAAGCTTTCTTT
>many|-|TRBV18|TRBJ2-5
CASSRWAGSNQETQYF
TGTGCCAGCTCACGATGGGCAGGGAGTAACCAAGAGACCCAGTACTTC
>many|-|TRBV20-1|TRBJ2-1
CSARAWGARRNEQFF
TGCAGTGCTAGAGCTTGGGGAGCGCGCCGCAATGAGCAGTTCTTC
>-|-|TRBV24-1|TRBJ2-2
CATSDPRKANTGELFF
TGTGCCACCAGTGATCCCCGGAAGGCGAACACCGGGGAGCTGTTTTTT
>many|TRBD2|TRBV7-3|TRBJ2-3
CASSPYRTSGGASTDTQYF
TGTGCCAGCAGCCCCTACCGGACTAGCGGGGGAGCGAGCACAGATACGCAGTATTTT
>few|TRBD1|TRBV6-6|TRBJ1-1
CASSKTRDRGEAFF
TGTGCCAGCAGTAAGACTCGTGACAGGGGTGAAGCTTTCTTT
>few|TRBD2|TRBV2|TRBJ2-1
CASSHGLAGGRGEQFF
TGTGCCAGCAGCCACGGACTAGCGGGAGGGCGGGGCGAGCAGTTCTTC
>many|-|TRBV7-9|TRBJ2-3
CASSLGGGVSDTQYF
TGTGCCAGCAGCTTAGGAGGAGGGGTCTCCGATACGCAGTATTTT
>many|TRBD1|TRBV7-9|TRBJ2-5
CASSPVGQAQETQYF
TGTGCCAGCAGCCCGGTTGGACAGGCCCAAGAGACCCAGTACTTC
>many|-|TRBV10-3|TRBJ2-1
CAIGRSVSEQFF
TGTGCCATCGGTCGTAGCGTGAGTGAGCAGTTCTTC
>many|TRBD2|TRBV11-2|TRBJ2-1
CASSPRGLAGRNEQFF
TGTGCCAGCAGCCCCCGCGGGCTAGCGGGGCGCAATGAGCAGTTCTTC
>few|TRBD2|TRBV29-1|TRBJ2-3
CSGTWGLAGGSDTQYF
TGCAGCGGCACGTGGGGACTAGCGGGGGGCTCAGATACGCAGTATTTT